These 24 T cell receptor beta chains came from one sample sequenced in a study of beta chain features in type 1 diabetes. Expressed TCRB transcripts were sequenced, since all the RNA that had been isolated was reverse transcribed. The protocol was immunoSEQ multiplex PCR, while the TCRdb copy is restricted to in-frame clones and leaves out a portion. The sample includes about 130,000 clones, 9.2% of them seen just once. Sequenced material: central memory CD4+ T cells from blood. These receptors originate from a man between 18 and 29 years old in good health.

This clone was counted at least ten times. This chain uses TRBV19 with TRBJ2-1; 9 bases map to TRBD1. V gave up 7 bases and J gave up 7 bases; unmatched junction bases: 8. This CDR3 region has 14 residues. Germline lookup yields CDR1 LNHDA and CDR2 SQIVND (reference sequence). The CDR3 DNA reads as TGTGCCAGTACTGGGACAGGGTCGCTGAATGAGCAGTTCTTC. Translating it yields CASTGTGSLNEQFF.

This clone was counted at least ten times. This chain joins TRBV4-2 and TRBJ1-5, with a possible D match to TRBD1 (6 bases). The V end was cut by 0 bases, the J end by 5 bases, with 20 bases between. Germline V gene lookup returns CDR1 LGHNA and CDR2 YNFKEQ. The CDR3 is made up of 18 amino acids. CDR3 nucleotides: TGTGCCAGCAGCCAAGAAGGGGCCAGGGGCGACCTGGATCAGCCCCAGCATTTT. Amino acid sequence: CASSQEGARGDLDQPQHF.

The J gene is TRBJ2-7, the V gene TRBV7-2, with 9 bases that match TRBD1. The CDR3 totals 16 residues. Trimming cost V 1 base and J 3 bases; bases outside gene matches: 7. CDR1 is SGHTA and CDR2 is FQGNSA in the germline V gene. CDR3 sequence: CASSLVGMGQGYEQYF. The CDR3 coding sequence is TGTGCCAGCAGCTTAGTAGGGATGGGACAGGGCTACGAGCAGTACTTC.

This chain uses TRBV2 with TRBJ2-2; D is undetermined. Trimming cost V 6 bases and J 7 bases, with 15 bases left between them. This CDR3 contains 14 residues. CDR1 SNHLY and CDR2 FYNNEI come from the germline V gene. CDR3 protein: CASRQSSQIGELFF. CDR3 sequence (DNA): TGTGCCAGCAGGCAGTCATCGCAAATCGGGGAGCTGTTTTTT.

This rearrangement joins TRBV21-1 to TRBJ2-7; the table's D call of TRBD1 was not tested on the DNA. TRBV21-1 is a pseudogene locus. The CDR3 sequence is 15 residues long. CDR3: CASGTRDRSSYEQYF. The CDR3 coding sequence is TGTGCCAGCGGCACGCGGGACAGGAGCTCCTACGAGCAGTACTTC.

The chain combines TRBV18 with TRBJ2-2; TRBD1 aligns across 9 bases. In germline, CDR1 is KGHSH, CDR2 LQKENI. This CDR3 has 15 residues. Trimming cost V 8 bases and J 3 bases; bases outside gene matches: 7. In DNA form, the CDR3 reads TGTGCCAGCATCCGGGACAGGGTGTACACCGGGGAGCTGTTTTTT. It encodes CASIRDRVYTGELFF.

This clone was detected a few times. The chain employs TRBV2 and TRBJ2-3, with TRBD1 identical over 7 bases. With V trimmed by 6 bases and J by 0 bases, 3 bases remained unmatched. The CDR3 consists of 14 residues. CDR1 and CDR2 from the germline V gene are SNHLY and FYNNEI. As DNA, the CDR3 is TGTGCCAGCAGCCAGGACAGGAGCACAGATACGCAGTATTTT. Encoded protein: CASSQDRSTDTQYF.

V is TRBV11-2 and J is TRBJ1-5; D is possibly TRBD1 (5 bases). Germline V gene data show CDR1 as SGHAT and CDR2 as FQNNGV. The CDR3 sequence is 15 residues long. The germline V and J ends were trimmed by 5 bases and 2 bases, with 13 bases remaining between them. This chain's CDR3 is CASSRSRVGNQPQHF. The DNA for the CDR3 is TGTGCCAGCAGCCGCTCCAGGGTAGGCAATCAGCCCCAGCATTTT.

The table lists this clone with a few counts. The chain carries TRBV7-2 and TRBJ1-1, with D maybe TRBD1 (5 bases). The V gene's germline CDR1 is SGHTA and CDR2 FQGNSA. Trimming shortened V by 5 bases and J by 4 bases, and 17 bases separated the two germline ends. The CDR3 contains 15 residues. The CDR3 loop is CASSEQGWSTTEAFF. CDR3 in DNA: TGTGCCAGCAGCGAGCAGGGTTGGTCGACCACTGAAGCTTTCTTT.

This clone was detected a few times. V usage is TRBV7-6 and J usage is TRBJ1-2, with TRBD1 matching over 8 bases. J lost 3 bases, V lost 5 bases, and 8 bases had no gene match. CDR1 is SGHVS and CDR2 is FNYEAQ in the germline V gene. The CDR3 totals 15 residues. In DNA form, the CDR3 reads TGTGCCAGCAGCCTTGGACAGGGTATGGACTATGGCTACACCTTC. Its translation: CASSLGQGMDYGYTF.

The rearrangement joins TRBV6-5 to TRBJ1-5; tentative D call: TRBD1 (6 bases). This CDR3 spans 13 amino acids. V was pared by 8 bases and J by 0 bases, with 8 bases between. The V gene's germline CDR1 is MNHEY and CDR2 SVGAGI. In nucleotides, the CDR3 is TGTGCCAGCGGGACACTTAGCAATCAGCCCCAGCATTTT. Its protein product is CASGTLSNQPQHF.

The chain combines TRBV5-4 with TRBJ2-1; perhaps TRBD2 as D (6 bases). Germline V lookup: CDR1 SGHNT, CDR2 YYREEE (reference sequence). This CDR3 spans 13 amino acids. Trimming took off 0 bases at V and 7 bases at J, with 8 bases between the two ends. The CDR3 nucleotides are TGTGCCAGCAGCTTGGTTGGGGGGAATGAGCAGTTCTTC. Translated, it gives CASSLVGGNEQFF.

This clone was counted only a few times. The rearrangement links TRBV6-1 to TRBJ1-2, with a tentative D call TRBD1 (5 bases). Trimming stripped 2 bases from V and 4 bases from J, with 17 bases between. The CDR3 spans 16 residues. CDR1 and CDR2 (germline): MNHNS, SASEGT. The CDR3 protein is CASSETIPRGGYGYTF. The DNA for the CDR3 is TGTGCCAGCAGTGAAACTATTCCTCGGGGGGGCTATGGCTACACCTTC.

This chain uses TRBV4-1 with TRBJ1-2; 8 positions agree with TRBD1. The germline V gene encodes CDR1 MGHRA and CDR2 YSYEKL. V was pared by 1 base and J by 6 bases, with 7 bases of the junction left unmatched. The CDR3 is made up of 15 amino acids. This CDR3 is CASSQARQGADGYTF. CDR3 coding DNA: TGCGCCAGCAGCCAAGCCAGGCAGGGGGCAGATGGCTACACCTTC.

V gene TRBV28 combines with J gene TRBJ2-1, with D possibly TRBD2 on 6 matching bases. CDR3 length equals 15 residues. The germline CDR1 and CDR2 sequences are MDHEN and SYDVKM. The V end was cut by 5 bases, the J end by 4 bases, with 15 bases between. CDR3 coding DNA: TGTGCCAGCAGTGGGGCGGGGATAGATTACAATGAGCAGTTCTTC. Translating it yields CASSGAGIDYNEQFF. Full variable domain (missing parts from reference TRBV28 and TRBJ2-1): DVKVTQSSRYLVKRTGEKVFLECVQDMDHENMFWYRQDPGLGLRLIYFSYDVKMKEKGDIPEGYSVSREKKERFSLILESASTNQTSMYLCASSGAGIDYNEQFFGPGTRLTVL.

The V call is TRBV6-6, the J call TRBJ1-5, with D possibly matching TRBD1 (6 bases). With 5 bases removed from V and 5 bases from J, the gap between germline ends came to 16 bases. This CDR3 is built from 15 residues. Germline V gene sequence: CDR1 MNHNY, CDR2 SVGAGI (reference sequence). CDR3 amino acids: CASSRTEGRDQPQHF. CDR3 DNA sequence: TGTGCCAGCAGTCGGACAGAGGGCAGGGATCAGCCCCAGCATTTT.

The rearrangement links TRBV5-4 to TRBJ2-5, with D tentatively TRBD1 (7 bases). V was trimmed by 1 base and J by 2 bases, leaving 18 bases between them. Germline loops: CDR1 SGHNT, CDR2 YYREEE (reference sequence). The CDR3 is 17 residues long. This CDR3 reads CASSLRLSGGWQETQYF. The CDR3 DNA sequence: TGTGCCAGCAGCTTGAGGCTGTCAGGGGGGTGGCAAGAGACCCAGTACTTC.

The V and J genes are TRBV27 and TRBJ2-7, with a weak D call TRBD2 (6 bases). The V end lost 7 bases, the J end lost 2 bases, and 21 bases lay between the germline ends. This CDR3 comprises 16 residues. Germline values: CDR1 MNHEY, CDR2 SMNVEV (reference sequence). CDR3 nucleotide sequence: TGTGCCAGCACCCCAAGCGGGTCCTTGTTTACCTACGAGCAGTACTTC. Residues: CASTPSGSLFTYEQYF.

This clone was found a few times. V and J are TRBV7-8 and TRBJ2-3; 7 bases line up with TRBD1. Germline CDR1 SGHVS, CDR2 FQNEAQ. The CDR3 runs 12 residues. V lost 5 bases and J lost 6; bases outside the gene matches: 2. The CDR3 bases are TGTGCCAGCAGCCGGGGACAGGATACGCAGTATTTT. It specifies CASSRGQDTQYF.

This chain uses TRBV10-3 with TRBJ2-7; TRBD1 matches 8 bases. CDR1 and CDR2 from the germline V gene are ENHRY and SYGVKD. The CDR3 is 13 amino acids. For the CDR3, the DNA is TGTGTCAGCAAGACAGGGGAGTCCTACGAGCAGTACTTC. Protein product: CVSKTGESYEQYF.

The sample holds many counts of this clone. The V and J genes are TRBV30 and TRBJ1-2; TRBD1 might be the D (5 bases). Germline-derived CDR1 and CDR2 are GTSNPN and SVGIG (reference sequence). The V end lost 7 bases, the J end lost 0 bases, and 15 bases lay between the germline ends. The CDR3 extends over 14 amino acids. This chain's CDR3 is CASGLGLANYGYTF. The CDR3 DNA sequence: TGTGCCTCTGGTTTGGGGCTAGCTAACTATGGCTACACCTTC.

V usage is TRBV18 and J usage is TRBJ1-1; 8 bases are a match to TRBD1. Germline V gene data show CDR1 as KGHSH and CDR2 as LQKENI. The J segment lost 1 base and the V segment lost 3 bases, leaving 1 base of the junction unmatched. This CDR3 contains 14 residues. The CDR3 here is CASSPGQENTEAFF. The CDR3 region has the DNA TGTGCCAGCTCACCGGGACAGGAGAACACTGAAGCTTTCTTT.

This clone was observed a handful of times. The rearrangement uses TRBV6-5 and TRBJ1-2; D not resolved. CDR3 length: 13 residues. The germline CDR1 and CDR2 sequences are MNHEY and SVGAGI. Trimming pared 0 bases from V and 8 bases from J, leaving 10 bases between. Written as DNA, the CDR3 is TGTGCCAGCAGTTACTCCGGTCCACGCGGCTACACCTTC. It encodes CASSYSGPRGYTF.

V gene TRBV4-3 combines with J gene TRBJ2-3; D not resolved. Germline assignment: CDR1 LGHNA and CDR2 YSLEER. CDR3 length: 13 amino acids. V lost 0 bases, J lost 11 bases, and 12 bases lay in between. This CDR3 is CASSQETQVEQYF. The DNA of the CDR3 is TGCGCCAGCAGCCAAGAAACCCAGGTAGAGCAGTATTTT.